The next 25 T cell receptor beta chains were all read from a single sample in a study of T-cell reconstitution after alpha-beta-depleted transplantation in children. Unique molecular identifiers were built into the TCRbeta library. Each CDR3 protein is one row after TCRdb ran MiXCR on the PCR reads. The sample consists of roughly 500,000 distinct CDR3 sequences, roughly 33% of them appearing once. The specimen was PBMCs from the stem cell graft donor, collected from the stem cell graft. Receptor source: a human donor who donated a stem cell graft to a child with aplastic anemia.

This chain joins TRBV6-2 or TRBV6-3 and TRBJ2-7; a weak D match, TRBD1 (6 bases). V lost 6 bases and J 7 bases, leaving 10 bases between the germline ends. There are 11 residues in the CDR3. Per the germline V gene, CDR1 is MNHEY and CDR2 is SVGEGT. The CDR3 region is CASRQGREQYV. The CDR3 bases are TGTGCCAGCAGACAGGGACGTGAGCAGTACGTC.

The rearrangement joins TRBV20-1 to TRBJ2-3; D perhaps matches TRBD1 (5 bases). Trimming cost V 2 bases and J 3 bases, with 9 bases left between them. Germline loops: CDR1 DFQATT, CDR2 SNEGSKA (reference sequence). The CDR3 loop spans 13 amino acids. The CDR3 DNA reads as TGCAGTGCTAGAAGACAGCTAACAGATACGCAGTATTTT. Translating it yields CSARRQLTDTQYF.

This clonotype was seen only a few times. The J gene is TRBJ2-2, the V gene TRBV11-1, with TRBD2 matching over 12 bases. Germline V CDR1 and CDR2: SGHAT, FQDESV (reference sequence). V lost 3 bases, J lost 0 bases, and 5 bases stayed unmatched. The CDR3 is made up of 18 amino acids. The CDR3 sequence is CASSFSLAGGPNTGELFF. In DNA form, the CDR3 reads TGTGCCAGCAGCTTCTCACTAGCGGGAGGACCGAACACCGGGGAGCTGTTTTTT. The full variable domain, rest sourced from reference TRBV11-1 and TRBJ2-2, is EAEVAQSPRYKITEKSQAVAFWCDPISGHATLYWYRQILGQGPELLVQFQDESVVDDSQLPKDRFSAERLKGVDSTLKIQPAELGDSAMYLCASSFSLAGGPNTGELFFGEGSRLTVL.

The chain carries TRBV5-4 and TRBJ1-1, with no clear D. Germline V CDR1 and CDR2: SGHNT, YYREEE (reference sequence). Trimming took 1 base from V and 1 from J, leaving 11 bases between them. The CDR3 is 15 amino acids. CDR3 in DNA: TGTGCCAGCAGCTTGCTTGTCAGTCCGAACACTGAAGCTTTCTTT. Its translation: CASSLLVSPNTEAFF. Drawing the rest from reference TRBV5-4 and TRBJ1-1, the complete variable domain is ETGVTQSPTHLIKTRGQQVTLRCSSQSGHNTVSWYQQALGQGPQFIFQYYREEENGRGNFPPRFSGLQFPNYSSELNVNALELDDSALYLCASSLLVSPNTEAFFGQGTRLTVV.

The CDR3 protein is CASNSGGGFAYNEQFF. The CDR3 region has the DNA TGTGCCAGCAATTCTGGGGGGGGCTTTGCCTACAATGAGCAGTTCTTC. V is TRBV12-3 or TRBV12-4 and J is TRBJ2-1, with TRBD2 as a possible D gene (7 bases). There are 16 residues in the CDR3. Deletions cut 7 bases from V and 2 bases from J, with 18 bases between.

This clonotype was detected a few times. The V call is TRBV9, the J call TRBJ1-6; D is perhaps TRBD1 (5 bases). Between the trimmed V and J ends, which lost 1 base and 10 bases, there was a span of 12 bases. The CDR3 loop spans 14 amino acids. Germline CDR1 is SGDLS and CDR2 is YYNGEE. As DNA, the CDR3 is TGTGCCAGCAGCGTAAGCGGGGGTGAGTCACCCCTCCACTTT. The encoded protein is CASSVSGGESPLHF.

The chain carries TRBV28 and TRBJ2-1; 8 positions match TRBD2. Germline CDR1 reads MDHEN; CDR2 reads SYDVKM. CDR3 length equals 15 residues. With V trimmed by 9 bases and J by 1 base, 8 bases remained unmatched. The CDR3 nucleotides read TGTGCCAGTCGGGGGGGGGCCGCATCCTACAATGAGCAGTTCTTC. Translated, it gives CASRGGAASYNEQFF.

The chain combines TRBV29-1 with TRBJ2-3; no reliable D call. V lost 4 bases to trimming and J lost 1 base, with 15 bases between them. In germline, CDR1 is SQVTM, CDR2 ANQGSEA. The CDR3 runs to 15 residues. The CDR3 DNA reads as TGCAGCGTTGTCCAACAGCTTAAGGGCACAGATACGCAGTATTTT. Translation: CSVVQQLKGTDTQYF.

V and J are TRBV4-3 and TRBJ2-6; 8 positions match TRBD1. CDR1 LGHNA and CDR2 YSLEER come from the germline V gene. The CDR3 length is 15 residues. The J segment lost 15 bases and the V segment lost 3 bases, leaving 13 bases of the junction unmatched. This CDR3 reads CASSQSRDRGPDLTF. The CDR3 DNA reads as TGCGCCAGCAGCCAGAGCCGAGACAGGGGCCCGGACCTGACTTTC.

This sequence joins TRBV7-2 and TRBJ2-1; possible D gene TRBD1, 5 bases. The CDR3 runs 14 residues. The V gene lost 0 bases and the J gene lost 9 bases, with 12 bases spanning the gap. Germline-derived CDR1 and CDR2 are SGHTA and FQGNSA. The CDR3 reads CASSLARRAREQFF. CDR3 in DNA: TGTGCCAGCAGCTTAGCACGCAGGGCGCGTGAGCAGTTCTTC.

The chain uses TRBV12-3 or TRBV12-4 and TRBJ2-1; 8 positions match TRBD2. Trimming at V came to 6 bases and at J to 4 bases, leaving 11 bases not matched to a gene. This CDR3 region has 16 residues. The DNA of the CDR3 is TGTGCCAGCAGCTCCGGGGGGGGGCAACCTTACAATGAGCAGTTCTTC. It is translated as CASSSGGGQPYNEQFF.

CDR3 nucleotide sequence: TGTGCCAGCAGTTCCGTCCAGCAGTACTTC. Its translation is CASSSVQQYF. The rearrangement uses TRBV6-2 or TRBV6-3 and TRBJ2-7, with unresolved D. Germline values: CDR1 MNHEY, CDR2 SVGEGT. The CDR3 has 10 residues. Between the trimmed V and J ends, which lost 4 bases and 8 bases, there was a span of 6 bases.

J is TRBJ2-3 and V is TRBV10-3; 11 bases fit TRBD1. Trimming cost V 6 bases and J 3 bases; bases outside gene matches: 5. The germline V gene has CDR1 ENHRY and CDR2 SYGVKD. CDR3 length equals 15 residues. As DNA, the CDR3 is TGTGCCATCAGCGAAGGGACAGGGGGGACAGATACGCAGTATTTT. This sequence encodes CAISEGTGGTDTQYF.

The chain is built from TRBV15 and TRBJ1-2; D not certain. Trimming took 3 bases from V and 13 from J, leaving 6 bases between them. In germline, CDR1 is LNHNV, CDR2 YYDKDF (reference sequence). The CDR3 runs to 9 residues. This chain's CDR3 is CATSSPFTF. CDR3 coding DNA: TGTGCCACCAGCAGCCCCTTCACCTTC. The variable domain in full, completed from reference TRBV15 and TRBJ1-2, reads DAMVIQNPRYQVTQFGKPVTLSCSQTLNHNVMYWYQQKSSQAPKLLFHYYDKDFNNEADTPDNFQSRRPNTSFCFLDIRSPGLGDTAMYLCATSSPFTFGSGTRLTVV.

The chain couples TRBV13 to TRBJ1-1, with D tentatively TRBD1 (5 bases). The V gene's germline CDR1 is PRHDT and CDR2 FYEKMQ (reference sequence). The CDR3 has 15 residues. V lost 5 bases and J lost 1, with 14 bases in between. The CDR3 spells CASSPARGRNTEAFF. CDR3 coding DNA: TGTGCCAGCAGCCCCGCAAGGGGTCGGAACACTGAAGCTTTCTTT.

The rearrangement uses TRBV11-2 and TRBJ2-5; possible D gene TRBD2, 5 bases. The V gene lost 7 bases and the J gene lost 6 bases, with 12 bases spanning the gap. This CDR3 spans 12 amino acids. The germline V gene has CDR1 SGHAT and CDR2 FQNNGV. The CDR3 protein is CASMLAEKTQYF. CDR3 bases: TGTGCCAGCATGCTAGCCGAAAAGACCCAGTACTTC.

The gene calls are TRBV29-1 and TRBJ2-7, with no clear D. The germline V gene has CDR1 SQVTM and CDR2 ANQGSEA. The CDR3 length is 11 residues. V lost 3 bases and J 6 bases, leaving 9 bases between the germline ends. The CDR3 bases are TGCAGCGTTGAGGAACTGCGCGAGCAGTACTTC. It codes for CSVEELREQYF.

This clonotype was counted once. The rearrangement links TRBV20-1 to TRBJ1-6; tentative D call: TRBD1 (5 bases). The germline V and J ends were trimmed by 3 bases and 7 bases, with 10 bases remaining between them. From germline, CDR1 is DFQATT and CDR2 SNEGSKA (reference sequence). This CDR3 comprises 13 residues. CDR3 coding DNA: TGCAGTGCTAGGGGGAGGGGAAATTCACCCCTCCACTTT. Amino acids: CSARGRGNSPLHF.

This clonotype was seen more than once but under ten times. The CDR3 spells CASSASSSPRGYYEQYV. CDR3 sequence (DNA): TGTGCCAGCAGTGCCTCCTCATCACCCCGGGGGTACTACGAGCAGTACGTC. The rearrangement links TRBV12-3 or TRBV12-4 to TRBJ2-7, with D perhaps matching TRBD2 (6 bases). The CDR3 covers 17 residues. V shed 5 bases and J shed 3 bases, with 23 bases lying between them.

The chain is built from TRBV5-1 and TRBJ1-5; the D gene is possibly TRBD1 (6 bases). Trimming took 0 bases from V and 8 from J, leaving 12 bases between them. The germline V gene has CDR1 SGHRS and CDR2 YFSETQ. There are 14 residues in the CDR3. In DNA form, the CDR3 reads TGCGCCAGCAGCTTGGCAGGGGCGGGGGAGCCCCAGCATTTT. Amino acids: CASSLAGAGEPQHF.

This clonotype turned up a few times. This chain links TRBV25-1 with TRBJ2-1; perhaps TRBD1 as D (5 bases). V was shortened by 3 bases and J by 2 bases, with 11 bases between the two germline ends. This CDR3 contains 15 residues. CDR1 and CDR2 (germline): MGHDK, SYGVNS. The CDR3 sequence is CASSDRALTYNEQFF. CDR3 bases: TGTGCCAGCAGTGACAGGGCCTTAACCTACAATGAGCAGTTCTTC. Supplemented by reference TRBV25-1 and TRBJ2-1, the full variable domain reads EADIYQTPRYLVIGTGKKITLECSQTMGHDKMYWYQQDPGMELHLIHYSYGVNSTEKGDLSSESTVSRIRTEHFPLTLESARPSHTSQYLCASSDRALTYNEQFFGPGTRLTVL.

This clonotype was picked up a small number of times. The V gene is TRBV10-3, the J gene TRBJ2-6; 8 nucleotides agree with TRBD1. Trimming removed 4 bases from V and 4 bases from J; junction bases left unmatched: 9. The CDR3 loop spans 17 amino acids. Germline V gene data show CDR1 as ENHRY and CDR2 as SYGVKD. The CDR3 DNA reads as TGTGCCATCAGTGCCGGACAGGGAGGATCAGGGGCCAACGTCCTGACTTTC. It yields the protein CAISAGQGGSGANVLTF.

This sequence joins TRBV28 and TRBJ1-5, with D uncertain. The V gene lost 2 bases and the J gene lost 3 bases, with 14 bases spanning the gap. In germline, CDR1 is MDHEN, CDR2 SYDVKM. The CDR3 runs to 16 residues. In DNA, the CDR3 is TGTGCCAGCAGTTTACGGCTCCGGGCCCCCAATCAGCCCCAGCATTTT. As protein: CASSLRLRAPNQPQHF.

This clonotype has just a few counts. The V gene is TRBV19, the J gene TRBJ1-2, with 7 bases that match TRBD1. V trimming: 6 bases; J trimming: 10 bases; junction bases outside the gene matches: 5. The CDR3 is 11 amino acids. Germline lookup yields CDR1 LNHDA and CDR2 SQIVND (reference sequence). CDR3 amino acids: CASSQGVDYTF. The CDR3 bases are TGTGCCAGTAGCCAGGGGGTGGACTACACCTTC.

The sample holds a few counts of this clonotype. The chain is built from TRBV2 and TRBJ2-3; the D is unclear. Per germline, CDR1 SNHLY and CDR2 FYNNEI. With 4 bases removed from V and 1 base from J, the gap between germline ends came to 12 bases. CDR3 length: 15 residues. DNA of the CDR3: TGTGCCAGCAGTGCGTCGCCGCCCGGCACAGATACGCAGTATTTT. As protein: CASSASPPGTDTQYF.